The 15 T cell receptor beta chains presented below share a single source sample, sequenced in a study of blood T cell repertoires in COVID-19. Profiling relied on immunoSEQ multiplex PCR, and the TCRdb table lists in-frame clones only, not all of them. The data contain under 200,000 clones, more than 60% of them singletons. The sample consisted of peripheral blood. The receptors come from a man in his sixties or seventies with acute or convalescent COVID-19.

The chain is built from TRBV5-1 and TRBJ1-2, with D tentatively TRBD1 (6 bases). V lost 0 bases and J lost 5, with 14 bases in between. The V gene's germline CDR1 is SGHRS and CDR2 YFSETQ. This CDR3 comprises 15 residues. As DNA, the CDR3 is TGCGCCAGCAGCTTGGAAGCCAGGGGAACATATGGCTACACCTTC. This gives the protein CASSLEARGTYGYTF.

V and J are TRBV6-5 and TRBJ2-5; tentatively, D is TRBD1 (5 bases). The CDR3 is 15 residues long. V gave up 2 bases and J gave up 4 bases, with 14 bases separating them. Germline CDR1 is MNHEY and CDR2 is SVGAGI. In DNA form, the CDR3 reads TGTGCCAGCAGTTACGGGTCAGGGAAAGGAGAGACCCAGTACTTC. It encodes CASSYGSGKGETQYF.

The V call is TRBV5-5, the J call TRBJ1-1; weak D call: TRBD1 (6 bases). CDR1 is SGHKS and CDR2 is YYEKEE in the germline V gene (reference sequence). The V end was cut by 0 bases, the J end by 7 bases, with 13 bases between. The CDR3 runs to 14 residues. CDR3 in amino acids: CASSLVGGGSEAFF. The CDR3 DNA is TGTGCCAGCAGCTTGGTAGGGGGTGGGAGTGAAGCTTTCTTT.

The gene calls are TRBV6-5 and TRBJ2-3; 10 bases match TRBD2. The CDR3 consists of 15 residues. V lost 5 bases, J lost 0 bases, and 2 bases stayed unmatched. In germline, CDR1 is MNHEY, CDR2 SVGAGI. CDR3 sequence (DNA): TGTGCCAGCAGTAGCGGGGGGGGTAGCACAGATACGCAGTATTTT. Protein sequence: CASSSGGGSTDTQYF.

This chain links TRBV10-3 with TRBJ1-1; D possibly corresponds to TRBD1 (5 bases). Trimming cost V 5 bases and J 1 base, with 11 bases left between them. CDR1 and CDR2 (germline): ENHRY, SYGVKD. This CDR3 contains 14 residues. CDR3 nucleotide sequence: TGTGCCATCAGTATTGACAGCCAGAACACTGAAGCTTTCTTT. Amino acid sequence: CAISIDSQNTEAFF.

This chain joins TRBV30 and TRBJ1-3, with 8 bases identical to TRBD1. J lost 5 bases, V lost 5 bases, and 5 bases had no gene match. The germline gives CDR1 GTSNPN, CDR2 SVGIG (reference sequence). The CDR3 is 13 amino acids. The CDR3 sequence is CAWSGDRRNTIYF. DNA for the CDR3: TGTGCCTGGTCAGGGGACAGGCGAAACACCATATATTTT. The variable domain in full, with the rest retrieved from reference TRBV30 and TRBJ1-3, is SQTIHQWPATLVQPVGSPLSLECTVEGTSNPNLYWYRQAAGRGLQLLFYSVGIGQISSEVPQNLSASRPQDRQFILSSKKLLLSDSGFYLCAWSGDRRNTIYFGEGSWLTVV.

The chain recombines TRBV18 with TRBJ1-5; 7 nucleotides agree with TRBD1. From germline, CDR1 is KGHSH and CDR2 LQKENI. The CDR3 consists of 14 residues. V was clipped by 4 bases and J by 1 base; unmatched bases: 1. CDR3: CASSQQGSNQPQHF. DNA of the CDR3: TGTGCCAGCTCACAACAGGGGAGCAATCAGCCCCAGCATTTT.

The sample holds a few counts of this clone. The rearrangement links TRBV10-1 to TRBJ2-7; D gene ambiguous. The CDR3 loop spans 14 amino acids. Trimming pared 0 bases from V and 0 bases from J, leaving 6 bases between. CDR1 is WNHNN and CDR2 is SYGVQD in the germline V gene (reference sequence). CDR3 bases: TGCGCCAGCAGTGAGTCGAGCACCTCCTACGAGCAGTACTTC. This sequence encodes CASSESSTSYEQYF.

A single count supports this clone. The same CDR3 arises from other DNA sequences in this sample as well. V usage is TRBV12-3 or TRBV12-4 and J usage is TRBJ1-1, with a tentative D call TRBD1 (5 bases). V dropped 3 bases and J dropped 5 bases, with 7 bases sitting between them. CDR3 length equals 12 residues. DNA of the CDR3: TGTGCCAGCAGTTTGCGGGGGACTGAAGCTTTCTTT. It yields the protein CASSLRGTEAFF.

This chain links TRBV7-2 with TRBJ2-4; the match to TRBD1 covers 10 bases. Germline CDR1 is SGHTA and CDR2 is FQGNSA. V shed 5 bases and J 1 base; nucleotides not matched to a gene: 14. The CDR3 is 19 amino acids. This chain's CDR3 is CASSPYGQGGISAKNIQYF. The CDR3 DNA reads as TGTGCCAGCAGCCCGTACGGACAGGGGGGAATTTCGGCCAAAAACATTCAGTACTTC. The full variable domain, its missing parts supplied by reference TRBV7-2 and TRBJ2-4, is GAGVSQSPSNKVTEKGKDVELRCDPISGHTALYWYRQSLGQGLEFLIYFQGNSAPDKSGLPSDRFSAERTGGSVSTLTIQRTQQEDSAVYLCASSPYGQGGISAKNIQYFGAGTRLSVL.

V usage is TRBV6-5 and J usage is TRBJ1-2; D gene unclear. The V gene's germline CDR1 is MNHEY and CDR2 SVGAGI. V gave up 2 bases and J gave up 7 bases, with 11 bases separating them. The CDR3 has 13 residues. CDR3 residues: CASSYGEGSGYTF. CDR3 coding DNA: TGTGCCAGCAGTTACGGTGAGGGCAGTGGCTACACCTTC.

The V and J genes are TRBV3-1 (or the pseudogene TRBV3-2) and TRBJ2-2; TRBD1 aligns across 7 bases. CDR3 length: 13 amino acids. The germline CDR1 and CDR2 sequences are LGHDT and YNNKEL (reference sequence). Germline trimming cut 4 bases from V and 6 bases from J; bases unmatched to any gene: 2. For the CDR3, the DNA is TGTGCCAGCAGCCCACAGGGGTCCGGGGAGCTGTTTTTT. Translation gives CASSPQGSGELFF.

The gene calls are TRBV19 and TRBJ2-1, with D perhaps TRBD2 (6 bases). Germline CDR1 is LNHDA and CDR2 is SQIVND (reference sequence). CDR3 length: 17 amino acids. The ends were cut back, 7 bases at V and 2 bases at J, with 21 bases in the middle. The CDR3 sequence: CASTVRGEGLTYNEQFF. DNA for the CDR3: TGTGCCAGTACCGTGAGGGGTGAGGGACTCACCTACAATGAGCAGTTCTTC.

A single count supports this clone. The V call is TRBV3-1 (or the pseudogene TRBV3-2), the J call TRBJ2-7, with D tentatively TRBD2 (5 bases). Trimming cost V 4 bases and J 7 bases, with 14 bases left between them. CDR1 is LGHDT, CDR2 YNNKEL, per germline (reference sequence). The length of the CDR3 is 13 residues. The CDR3 loop is CASSPTTLREQYF. The CDR3 DNA is TGTGCCAGCAGCCCGACTACCTTACGGGAGCAGTACTTC.

The V gene is TRBV5-4, the J gene TRBJ2-3; 14 nucleotides agree with TRBD2. The germline V gene encodes CDR1 SGHNT and CDR2 YYREEE (reference sequence). The CDR3 is 16 amino acids. The junction had 0 bases not matched to a gene; V was cut back by 0 bases and J by 3 bases. The CDR3 bases are TGTGCCAGCAGCTTGGGACTAGCGGGGGGGACAGATACGCAGTATTTT. It encodes CASSLGLAGGTDTQYF.